This TCR beta chain was sequenced in a study of blood T cell repertoires in COVID-19. Study at large: Researchers got acute and convalescent COVID-19 samples from the United States, Italy and Spain. The cDNA or gDNA used as material had been derived from T cells, B-cell-depleted T cells, or PBMCs.

CDR3 length: 13 residues. CDR1 is MNHEY and CDR2 is SVGAGI in the germline V gene. The V and J ends lost 4 bases and 7 bases respectively, with 13 bases between them. Authors' analysis steps: Estimation of nucleated cell counts relied on the amplification of reference gene primers. Sequencing was performed with immunoSEQ multiplex PCR; in TCRdb, only in-frame clones are kept and a portion is missing. V, J and clone size were drawn from that table, and D and trimming were deduced from the DNA. The sample lists roughly 120,000 clones, over 60% occurring once. The material sequenced was peripheral blood. The chain employs TRBV6-5 and TRBJ1-2, with D perhaps TRBD1 (5 bases). This receptor was obtained from a woman over 75 with acute or convalescent COVID-19. CDR3: CASSSRGSLGYTF. CDR3 bases: TGTGCCAGCAGTTCCCGGGGGAGTCTTGGCTACACCTTC.